This TCR beta chain was identified during a study of blood T cell repertoires in COVID-19. This clone was observed a single time. The germline CDR1 and CDR2 sequences are SGHNT and YYREEE (reference sequence). This CDR3 is 16 amino acids long. V trimming: 4 bases; J trimming: 6 bases; junction bases outside the gene matches: 11. Assay used: immunoSEQ multiplex PCR; TCRdb lists only in-frame clones, some missing. The sample has 130,000 to 150,000 clones, around 90% seen once. The sequencing sample was made of peripheral blood. This sequence originates from a woman between 45 and 60 years old with acute or convalescent COVID-19. The V and J genes are TRBV5-4 and TRBJ2-7; 12 positions match TRBD2. CDR3 sequence (DNA): TGTGCCAGCAGCCCTAGCGGGGGGGCCATTTCTCTCGAGCAGTACTTC. Protein product: CASSPSGGAISLEQYF.